One TCR beta chain is described in this entry. Both 60 Vbeta primers and 13 Jbeta primers went into the PCR. Repertoires were generated with immunoSEQ multiplex PCR, while TCRdb's copy carries only in-frame clones and drops some. Among roughly 99,000 clones, roughly 87% were seen once, and the ten largest hold approximately 2.6%. This sample is part of a study of cytomegalovirus exposure and HLA in healthy donors. Background on the study: Genotyping of some 400 donors showed that 70% to 90% belonged to the Caucasian-associated ancestry cluster.

The length of the CDR3 is 16 residues. Trimming at V came to 5 bases and at J to 4 bases, leaving 5 bases not matched to a gene. Germline-derived CDR1 and CDR2 are SGHAT and FQNNGV. This receptor was obtained from a young man in good health and CMV-seropositive. V and J are TRBV11-2 and TRBJ1-6; 10 nucleotides align to TRBD1. Sequencing was carried out using PBMCs. Here the CDR3 DNA reads TGTGCCAGCAGCGTCAGACAGGGGGCGTATAATTCACCCCTCCACTTT. Its protein is CASSVRQGAYNSPLHF.